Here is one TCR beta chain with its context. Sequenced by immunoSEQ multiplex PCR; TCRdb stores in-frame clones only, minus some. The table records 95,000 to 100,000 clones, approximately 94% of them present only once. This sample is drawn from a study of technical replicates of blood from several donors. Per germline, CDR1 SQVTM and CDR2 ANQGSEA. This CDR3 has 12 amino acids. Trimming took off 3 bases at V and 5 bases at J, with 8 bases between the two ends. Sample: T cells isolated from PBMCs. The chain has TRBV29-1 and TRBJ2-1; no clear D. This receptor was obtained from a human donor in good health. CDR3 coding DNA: TGCAGCGTTGAGGGCAGACACAATGAGCAGTTCTTC. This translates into CSVEGRHNEQFF.